These 29 T cell receptor beta chains came from one sample sequenced in a study of beta chain features in type 1 diabetes. Isolated RNA was reverse transcribed in full, so expressed TCRB transcripts were sequenced. Repertoires were generated with immunoSEQ multiplex PCR, while TCRdb's copy carries only in-frame clones and drops some. The table records some 44,000 clones, just over 50% of them present only once. Sequenced: Tregs from blood. Receptors were obtained from a woman aged 18 to 35 in good health.

The chain joins TRBV5-4 to TRBJ2-1; TRBD2 matches 9 bases. V lost 5 bases, J lost 3 bases, and 6 bases stayed unmatched. Germline CDR1 SGHNT, CDR2 YYREEE (reference sequence). The CDR3 runs to 15 residues. The CDR3 DNA reads TGTGCCAGCAGGACCGGGACTAGCAGCTACAATGAGCAGTTCTTC. It yields the protein CASRTGTSSYNEQFF.

The V call is TRBV28, the J call TRBJ1-2; TRBD1 might be the D (5 bases). This CDR3 contains 13 residues. Germline V lookup: CDR1 MDHEN, CDR2 SYDVKM. The germline V and J ends were trimmed by 2 bases and 4 bases, with 8 bases remaining between them. The CDR3 region has the DNA TGTGCCAGCAGTTTACGGGGGGGCTATGGCTACACCTTC. Translation: CASSLRGGYGYTF.

This sequence joins TRBV5-1 and TRBJ2-1; 11 nucleotides match TRBD2. This CDR3 contains 16 residues. Germline CDR1 is SGHRS and CDR2 is YFSETQ. Trimming cost V 2 bases and J 4 bases; bases outside gene matches: 5. CDR3 loop: CASSLRPSGGYNEQFF. For the CDR3, the DNA is TGCGCCAGCAGCTTAAGGCCTAGCGGGGGGTACAATGAGCAGTTCTTC.

This clone was seen a few times. The V and J genes are TRBV18 and TRBJ2-6; weak D call: TRBD1 (6 bases). The V gene lost 6 bases and the J gene lost 4 bases, with 16 bases spanning the gap. Germline V gene sequence: CDR1 KGHSH, CDR2 LQKENI. The CDR3 has 16 amino acids. CDR3 in DNA: TGTGCCAGCTCGGCTTCTTCAGGGGTAGGGGCCAACGTCCTGACTTTC. It yields the protein CASSASSGVGANVLTF.

The V gene is TRBV18, the J gene TRBJ1-1, with TRBD1 as a possible D gene (5 bases). Germline CDR1 reads KGHSH; CDR2 reads LQKENI. Deletions cut 4 bases from V and 1 base from J, with 10 bases between. The CDR3 sequence is 14 residues long. DNA of the CDR3: TGTGCCAGCTCACAAGCAGGGTCGAACACTGAAGCTTTCTTT. It codes for CASSQAGSNTEAFF.

This clone was seen only a few times. This rearrangement joins TRBV7-2 to TRBJ2-1, with TRBD2 as a possible D gene (5 bases). The CDR3 is 14 residues long. V was cut by 5 bases and J by 6 bases, with 14 bases left in between. From germline, CDR1 is SGHTA and CDR2 FQGNSA. CDR3 in DNA: TGTGCCAGCAGCCTACTCGGACTTATCAATGAGCAGTTCTTC. It yields the protein CASSLLGLINEQFF.

The V call is TRBV5-1, the J call TRBJ1-1, with a tentative D call TRBD1 (6 bases). Germline loops: CDR1 SGHRS, CDR2 YFSETQ. Between the trimmed V and J ends, which lost 4 bases and 1 base, there was a span of 14 bases. This CDR3 region has 15 residues. The CDR3 sequence is CASSPRQAPNTEAFF. The CDR3 DNA reads as TGCGCCAGCAGCCCGCGACAGGCGCCGAACACTGAAGCTTTCTTT. The whole variable domain, remainder taken from reference TRBV5-1 and TRBJ1-1, is KAGVTQTPRYLIKTRGQQVTLSCSPISGHRSVSWYQQTPGQGLQFLFEYFSETQRNKGNFPGRFSGRQFSNSRSEMNVSTLELGDSALYLCASSPRQAPNTEAFFGQGTRLTVV.

The chain couples TRBV6-5 to TRBJ2-3; 8 bases match TRBD2. Germline CDR1 reads MNHEY; CDR2 reads SVGAGI. There are 14 residues in the CDR3. Losses at the gene ends were 6 bases for V and 5 bases for J; bases not matched to a gene: 7. The CDR3 DNA is TGTGCCAGCAGCCGCGGACTAGCTGGAGATACGCAGTATTTT. It encodes CASSRGLAGDTQYF.

This clone occurred a few times. This chain uses TRBV21-1 with TRBJ1-6. TRBV21-1 is a documented pseudogene. The CDR3 is made up of 18 amino acids. As DNA, the CDR3 is TGTGCCAGCAGACCCCCACTAGCTACCATACATCATAATTCACCCCTCCACTTT. Encoded protein: CASRPPLATIHHNSPLHF.

This chain uses TRBV19 with TRBJ1-1, with a possible D match to TRBD1 (6 bases). From germline, CDR1 is LNHDA and CDR2 SQIVND (reference sequence). Trimming removed 6 bases at V and 1 base at J, with 9 bases between. This CDR3 spans 13 amino acids. In DNA, the CDR3 is TGTGCCAGTAGATTGACAGGGAACACTGAAGCTTTCTTT. Protein product: CASRLTGNTEAFF.

The J gene is TRBJ1-2, the V gene TRBV9; no firm D call. Per the germline V gene, CDR1 is SGDLS and CDR2 is YYNGEE. The CDR3 runs 13 residues. V was clipped by 0 bases and J by 4 bases, with 7 bases between them. DNA of the CDR3: TGTGCCAGCAGCGTAGATCCGGGCTATGGCTACACCTTC. Its translation: CASSVDPGYGYTF.

The chain carries TRBV7-2 and TRBJ1-1, with 9 bases identical to TRBD1. The V segment lost 6 bases and the J segment 6 bases; nucleotides outside the gene matches: 8. Germline V lookup: CDR1 SGHTA, CDR2 FQGNSA. This CDR3 contains 14 residues. The CDR3 reads CASRHRGQGAEAFF. The CDR3 DNA reads TGTGCCAGCAGACACAGGGGGCAGGGGGCTGAAGCTTTCTTT. Filled out from reference TRBV7-2 and TRBJ1-1, the complete variable domain reads GAGVSQSPSNKVTEKGKDVELRCDPISGHTALYWYRQSLGQGLEFLIYFQGNSAPDKSGLPSDRFSAERTGGSVSTLTIQRTQQEDSAVYLCASRHRGQGAEAFFGQGTRLTVV.

The chain links TRBV9 to TRBJ2-5; 8 nucleotides agree with TRBD1. Judging by the DNA end, TRBJ2-7 fits better; the J call may be wrong. Germline V lookup: CDR1 SGDLS, CDR2 YYNGEE. The CDR3 spans 15 residues. In DNA form, the CDR3 reads TGTGCCAGCAGCGCGGACAGGGACGGTTACTACGAGCAGTACTTC. This codes for CASSADRDGYYEQYF.

This clone was recorded a few times. The CDR3 nucleotides are TGTGCCAGTAGTATTTTAGGACAGGTTTATGGCTTGGACGAAAAACTGTTTTTT. Translation gives CASSILGQVYGLDEKLFF. The chain is built from TRBV19 and TRBJ1-4; TRBD1 matches 7 bases. Germline CDR1 LNHDA, CDR2 SQIVND (reference sequence). With 3 bases clipped from V and 8 bases from J, the junction kept 18 bases outside the gene matches. The length of the CDR3 is 18 residues.

In this sample, this clone turned up a few times. This rearrangement joins TRBV7-9 to TRBJ2-3; D is unresolved. The CDR3 consists of 12 residues. CDR1 and CDR2 (germline): SEHNR, FQNEAQ (reference sequence). V was cut by 2 bases and J by 5 bases, with 5 bases left in between. The CDR3 is CASSLSEDTQYF. For the CDR3, the DNA is TGTGCCAGCAGCTTATCAGAAGATACGCAGTATTTT.

The chain combines TRBV30 with TRBJ2-1; D might be TRBD2 (6 bases). The germline CDR1 and CDR2 sequences are GTSNPN and SVGIG (reference sequence). V lost 5 bases, J lost 6 bases, and 11 bases lay in between. This CDR3 is 12 amino acids long. The CDR3 is CAWGTRFNEQFF. The CDR3 bases are TGTGCCTGGGGGACTCGTTTCAATGAGCAGTTCTTC. The full variable domain, rest sourced from reference TRBV30 and TRBJ2-1, is SQTIHQWPATLVQPVGSPLSLECTVEGTSNPNLYWYRQAAGRGLQLLFYSVGIGQISSEVPQNLSASRPQDRQFILSSKKLLLSDSGFYLCAWGTRFNEQFFGPGTRLTVL.

V is TRBV15 and J is TRBJ1-1; D uncertain. Trimming cost V 5 bases and J 3 bases, with 13 bases left between them. Germline values: CDR1 LNHNV, CDR2 YYDKDF (reference sequence). This CDR3 has 14 amino acids. The CDR3, as DNA: TGTGCCACCAGCGGGAGGGTGGTCTACACTGAAGCTTTCTTT. Translated, it gives CATSGRVVYTEAFF.

The V gene is TRBV6-1, the J gene TRBJ2-5; no firm D call. CDR1 is MNHNS and CDR2 is SASEGT in the germline V gene. This CDR3 has 11 residues. V was shortened by 3 bases and J by 11 bases, with 10 bases between the two germline ends. The CDR3, as DNA: TGTGCCAGCAGTGAGGCCTTCAGGCAGTACTTC. Translating it yields CASSEAFRQYF.

The chain carries TRBV19 and TRBJ2-7, with D tentatively TRBD1 (5 bases). V was clipped by 7 bases and J by 4 bases, with 17 bases between them. CDR3 length: 14 residues. The germline CDR1 and CDR2 sequences are LNHDA and SQIVND (reference sequence). CDR3 nucleotide sequence: TGTGCCAGTAAAAAGGACATCACCCATTACGAGCAGTACTTC. This gives the protein CASKKDITHYEQYF.

The gene calls are TRBV10-3 and TRBJ2-1; 8 positions agree with TRBD2. V lost 8 bases to trimming and J lost 0 bases; unmatched junction nucleotides: 0. Germline V gene sequence: CDR1 ENHRY, CDR2 SYGVKD. This CDR3 has 13 residues. The CDR3 nucleotides read TGTGCCATCGGGACTAGCTCCTACAATGAGCAGTTCTTC. Its translation: CAIGTSSYNEQFF.

The gene calls are TRBV28 and TRBJ1-2, with TRBD1 matching 8 bases. CDR1 MDHEN and CDR2 SYDVKM come from the germline V gene. This CDR3 spans 15 amino acids. Unmatched junction bases numbered 5, after V lost 3 bases and J lost 2 bases. CDR3 DNA: TGTGCCAGCAGTTTTACCCGGGACAGGAACTATGGCTACACCTTC. Its translation: CASSFTRDRNYGYTF.

V gene TRBV28 combines with J gene TRBJ2-7, with 10 nucleotides matching TRBD2. The germline V gene has CDR1 MDHEN and CDR2 SYDVKM. The CDR3 extends over 17 amino acids. Trimming at V came to 7 bases and at J to 1 base, leaving 13 bases not matched to a gene. CDR3: CASTETSGRFNSYEQYF. For the CDR3, the DNA is TGTGCCAGCACCGAGACTAGCGGGCGATTTAATTCCTACGAGCAGTACTTC.

The rearrangement joins TRBV7-9 to TRBJ2-5, with D perhaps matching TRBD1 (5 bases). The CDR3 contains 15 residues. Germline assignment: CDR1 SEHNR and CDR2 FQNEAQ (reference sequence). Trimming took off 2 bases at V and 4 bases at J, with 14 bases between the two ends. The CDR3 DNA follows: TGTGCCAGCAGCTTACAAAGGGGTGTCGTAGAGACCCAGTACTTC. Translated, it gives CASSLQRGVVETQYF.

The chain joins TRBV9 to TRBJ2-1; 8 nucleotides line up with TRBD2. The CDR3 totals 16 residues. Germline V gives CDR1 SGDLS, CDR2 YYNGEE. With V trimmed by 0 bases and J by 3 bases, 5 bases remained unmatched. For the CDR3, the DNA is TGTGCCAGCAGCGTAGTGGCTAGCGGGTACTACAATGAGCAGTTCTTC. Its translation is CASSVVASGYYNEQFF.

The count of this clone is one. The CDR3 sequence is CAISEREGSYEQYF. In nucleotides, the CDR3 is TGTGCCATCAGTGAGCGGGAGGGCTCCTACGAGCAGTACTTC. V is TRBV10-3 and J is TRBJ2-7; TRBD2 matches 8 bases. V was clipped by 2 bases and J by 0 bases; unmatched bases: 0. The CDR3 spans 14 residues. Germline-derived CDR1 and CDR2 are ENHRY and SYGVKD.

This clone was counted only a few times. The chain joins TRBV27 to TRBJ2-5, with 13 positions matching TRBD2. In germline, CDR1 is MNHEY, CDR2 SMNVEV (reference sequence). The CDR3 runs to 17 residues. V lost 8 bases, J lost 0 bases, and 9 bases stayed unmatched. The CDR3 bases are TGTGCCAGCCCGTATGAGACTAGCGGGAGGTACCAAGAGACCCAGTACTTC. It translates to CASPYETSGRYQETQYF.

V is TRBV27 and J is TRBJ2-7; 7 nucleotides line up with TRBD1. The germline V gene encodes CDR1 MNHEY and CDR2 SMNVEV (reference sequence). The CDR3 loop spans 13 amino acids. The J segment lost 2 bases and the V segment lost 6 bases, leaving 4 bases of the junction unmatched. The CDR3 DNA sequence: TGTGCCAGCAGGTCCGGGACAGCCTACGAGCAGTACTTC. Protein product: CASRSGTAYEQYF.

The V and J genes are TRBV29-1 and TRBJ2-1, with D uncertain. Germline V lookup: CDR1 SQVTM, CDR2 ANQGSEA. The CDR3 loop spans 13 amino acids. Trimming shortened V by 7 bases and J by 9 bases, and 19 bases separated the two germline ends. The CDR3, as DNA: TGCAGCGCAAGGCCCGATTTTAGAGGTGAGCAGTTCTTC. It encodes CSARPDFRGEQFF.

The chain joins TRBV9 to TRBJ2-1; 14 nucleotides line up with TRBD2. V was pared by 2 bases and J by 15 bases, with 7 bases of the junction left unmatched. The CDR3 is made up of 14 amino acids. In germline, CDR1 is SGDLS, CDR2 YYNGEE. The CDR3 DNA reads as TGTGCCAGCAGCGTGGAGGGACTAGCGGGAGATCTGTTCTTC. It is translated as CASSVEGLAGDLFF. The full variable domain, its missing parts supplied by reference TRBV9 and TRBJ2-1, is DSGVTQTPKHLITATGQRVTLRCSPRSGDLSVYWYQQSLDQGLQFLIQYYNGEERAKGNILERFSAQQFPDLHSELNLSSLELGDSALYFCASSVEGLAGDLFFGPGTRLTVL.